This record concerns one T cell receptor (beta chain) sequence. This clone is deemed large (0.1 to 1%). The antigen it recognizes is unknown. The record has no base qualities; no much larger clone is one base away. CDR1 and CDR2 are drawn from the germline V gene: KGHSH, LQKENI. V ends up 5 bases short and J 7 bases short, with an unmatched junction base count of 11. The CDR3, from cysteine to phenylalanine, totals 16 residues. Only CDR3 DNA remains: 48 bases, in frame from the first base. Receptors were amplified or captured by the immunoSEQ multiplex PCR assay. The original methods were these. A statistical classification framework was built for diagnosing cytomegalovirus status from the catalog of TCR beta chain sequences. TCRdb's version of the immuneACCESS table is confined to in-frame rearrangements and falls short of the full clone set. An unresolved V gene accounts for under half of the shortfall where checked; the remainder is of unknown origin. The V and J calls and the clone size are those of that table, but D and trimming were determined from the DNA. The sample table shows around 45,000 clones, and approximately 90% are seen once. The top ten hold about 5% of the sample.

The source of the sample is a study of cytomegalovirus exposure and HLA in healthy donors (TCRdb year 2017). For the wider study: According to a later analysis, the roughly 120 validation repertoires were produced on the same platform as the 700 or so repertoires of the first cohort. The study aimed to test whether signatures of past pathogen exposure could be identified by cataloging public T cell receptors. Besides the first cohort of more than 650 subjects, a separate validation cohort made up of 95 to 150 different subjects was used. High-throughput TCR immunosequencing, statistical association of individual TCRs with disease status, and machine learning were combined to predict cytomegalovirus infection status. Broader findings and caveats from the paper: All 120 or so repertoires were used to score co-occurrence in the validation cohort in a later analysis, because that analysis had no HLA typing for the cohort. The classifier was reported to diagnose cytomegalovirus status with high specificity and sensitivity in both the original and validation cohorts. Most TCR sequences were seen in very few donors, while some public TCRs were found in many individuals. It was suggested by the authors that the approach could potentially be generalized to other disease states and immunological phenotypes. The study listed 164 TCR beta chains as associated with cytomegalovirus. In vitro tests confirmed that a few of the cytomegalovirus-associated TCR beta chains recognize cytomegalovirus antigens. Subsequent analysis determined that TCRs grouped into clusters in the first cohort also showed a tendency toward co-occurrence across the roughly 110 validation repertoires, and approximately 93% of cluster scores exceeded 0.

The donors were included in the validation cohort of some 110 subjects, a group kept apart from the roughly 730-subject first cohort. This clonotype was obtained from a man younger than 30 in good health and CMV-seronegative. Sequenced material: PBMCs. The chain joins TRBV18 to TRBJ2-1; the central 10 bases match TRBD1. In nucleotide form, the sequence is TGTGCCAGCTCAACTATCCCGGGACAGGGGAGGAATGAGCAGTTCTTC. This translates into CASSTIPGQGRNEQFF.